One sample yielded the 32 T cell receptor beta chains listed below, sequenced in a study of T cell responses to AZD1222 COVID-19 vaccine. Produced via immunoSEQ multiplex PCR; TCRdb's table is partial and in-frame only. The table records roughly 250,000 clones, just over 90% of them present only once. The sequenced sample was peripheral blood, obtained on day 0 of AZD1222 vaccination. The source is an adult in good health.

This clone was detected only once. V is TRBV25-1 and J is TRBJ2-3, with D unclear. The V gene's germline CDR1 is MGHDK and CDR2 SYGVNS. CDR3 size: 14 residues. V was shortened by 8 bases and J by 9 bases, with 21 bases between the two germline ends. The CDR3 region is CASPNPTRYGTQYF. The CDR3, as DNA: TGTGCCAGCCCTAATCCCACGAGATACGGGACGCAGTATTTT.

This clone was recorded once. The chain couples TRBV6-2 or TRBV6-3 to TRBJ1-3; D not certain. In germline, CDR1 is MNHEY, CDR2 SVGEGT. Trimming left V 6 bases short and J 0 bases short, with 12 bases between. The CDR3 is 15 amino acids. CDR3 residues: CASRPGRISGNTIYF. The DNA for the CDR3 is TGTGCCAGCAGACCTGGACGGATCTCTGGAAACACCATATATTTT.

This chain uses TRBV11-2 with TRBJ2-7, with 7 bases lining up with TRBD2. V shed 5 bases, J shed 4 bases, and the junction held 8 bases outside the gene matches. The CDR3 consists of 14 residues. Looked up from germline, CDR1 is SGHAT and CDR2 is FQNNGV. The CDR3 loop is CASSAPGTKYEQYF. The CDR3 DNA sequence: TGTGCCAGCAGCGCCCCCGGGACTAAGTACGAGCAGTACTTC.

The genes are TRBV4-1 and TRBJ1-5; maybe TRBD1 (5 bases). This CDR3 is 15 amino acids long. CDR1 and CDR2 from the germline V gene are MGHRA and YSYEKL. With 1 base removed from V and 3 bases from J, the gap between germline ends came to 10 bases. The CDR3 nucleotides are TGCGCCAGCAGCCAAGGTTGGGGGATCAATCAGCCCCAGCATTTT. Amino acids: CASSQGWGINQPQHF.

The chain links TRBV7-9 to TRBJ2-1; no reliable D call. This CDR3 has 14 residues. V lost 2 bases, J lost 2 bases, and 7 bases lay in between. Germline values: CDR1 SEHNR, CDR2 FQNEAQ (reference sequence). The CDR3 DNA reads TGTGCCAGCAGCTTACGAGTCCCCTACAATGAGCAGTTCTTC. It translates to CASSLRVPYNEQFF. The whole variable domain, remainder taken from reference TRBV7-9 and TRBJ2-1, is DTGVSQNPRHKITKRGQNVTFRCDPISEHNRLYWYRQTLGQGPEFLTYFQNEAQLEKSRLLSDRFSAERPKGSFSTLEIQRTEQGDSAMYLCASSLRVPYNEQFFGPGTRLTVL.

This clone was picked up a small number of times. The V call is TRBV6-2 or TRBV6-3, the J call TRBJ2-7, with D uncertain. The CDR3 runs 13 residues. V was pared by 5 bases and J by 1 base, with 9 bases between. Germline V gene data show CDR1 as MNHEY and CDR2 as SVGEGT. The CDR3, as DNA: TGTGCCAGCAGTCAACACGGATCCTACGAGCAGTACTTC. Amino acid sequence: CASSQHGSYEQYF.

The V and J genes are TRBV18 and TRBJ1-1, with D hard to call. Trimming took off 2 bases at V and 4 bases at J, with 11 bases between the two ends. CDR3 size: 14 residues. CDR1 KGHSH and CDR2 LQKENI come from the germline V gene. The CDR3 is CASSPNRAPTEAFF. The CDR3, as DNA: TGTGCCAGCTCACCAAACCGGGCCCCCACTGAAGCTTTCTTT.

On this clone itself: Distinct nucleotide sequences in the sample also encode this CDR3. The rearrangement joins TRBV5-1 to TRBJ1-3; a weak D match, TRBD1 (5 bases). The V gene lost 4 bases and the J gene lost 7 bases, with 12 bases spanning the gap. CDR1 SGHRS and CDR2 YFSETQ come from the germline V gene. The CDR3 totals 13 residues. CDR3 residues: CASSLGGRNTIYF. The DNA of the CDR3 is TGCGCCAGCAGCCTGGGGGGAAGGAACACCATATATTTT.

For the CDR3, the DNA is TGTGCCAGCACCGGTGGAGCCAAAAACATTCAGTACTTC. This gives the protein CASTGGAKNIQYF. The chain combines TRBV28 with TRBJ2-4; D unclear. The CDR3 has 13 amino acids. The germline V and J ends were trimmed by 7 bases and 0 bases, with 7 bases remaining between them. Germline V CDR1 and CDR2: MDHEN, SYDVKM.

The chain joins TRBV10-3 to TRBJ1-2; no clear D gene. The length of the CDR3 is 14 residues. V shed 0 bases and J shed 4 bases, with 9 bases lying between them. The V gene's germline CDR1 is ENHRY and CDR2 SYGVKD. Written as DNA, the CDR3 is TGTGCCATCAGTGAGTCTACGGCTCCCTATGGCTACACCTTC. As protein: CAISESTAPYGYTF.

This chain connects TRBV7-8 to TRBJ2-7; 10 nucleotides match TRBD1. The CDR3 spans 15 residues. CDR1 and CDR2 (germline): SGHVS, FQNEAQ. J gave up 5 bases and V 5 bases, and 9 bases lay outside the gene matches. CDR3: CASSGTRDRGHEQYF. DNA for the CDR3: TGTGCCAGCAGCGGCACCCGGGACAGGGGTCACGAGCAGTACTTC.

The chain recombines TRBV10-3 with TRBJ2-7; 8 bases fit TRBD1. Looked up from germline, CDR1 is ENHRY and CDR2 is SYGVKD. CDR3 length: 13 residues. V gave up 7 bases and J gave up 2 bases; unmatched junction bases: 4. CDR3 region: CAITEGQAYEQYF. For the CDR3, the DNA is TGTGCCATCACCGAGGGACAGGCCTACGAGCAGTACTTC.

The V and J genes are TRBV10-3 and TRBJ1-6; a weak D match, TRBD1 (5 bases). This CDR3 region has 14 residues. Germline V gives CDR1 ENHRY, CDR2 SYGVKD. Between the trimmed V and J ends, which lost 8 bases and 7 bases, there was a span of 15 bases. The CDR3 nucleotides read TGTGCCATCCGGGACGGGGTCGAGAATTCACCCCTCCACTTT. Translation gives CAIRDGVENSPLHF.

CDR3 sequence reads: CASRGQGNQPQHF. CDR3 coding DNA: TGCGCCAGCAGGGGACAGGGCAATCAGCCCCAGCATTTT. The chain has TRBV10-2 and TRBJ1-5, with TRBD1 identical over 8 bases. Germline V gene sequence: CDR1 WSHSY, CDR2 SAAADI. Germline trimming cut 6 bases from V and 2 bases from J; bases unmatched to any gene: 0. There are 13 residues in the CDR3.

This clone occurred once. The J gene is TRBJ2-2, the V gene TRBV6-2 or TRBV6-3; 9 bases line up with TRBD2. The junction had 9 bases not matched to a gene; V was cut back by 2 bases and J by 2 bases. The CDR3 covers 18 residues. The germline gives CDR1 MNHEY, CDR2 SVGEGT. The CDR3 nucleotides read TGTGCCAGCAGTTACATTCTAGCGGGGCCGCACAACACCGGGGAGCTGTTTTTT. This translates into CASSYILAGPHNTGELFF.

The chain employs TRBV7-2 and TRBJ2-2; D is perhaps TRBD1 (6 bases). With 3 bases removed from V and 9 bases from J, the gap between germline ends came to 8 bases. CDR1 is SGHTA and CDR2 is FQGNSA in the germline V gene. The CDR3 is 12 residues long. CDR3 residues: CASSLGAWELFF. CDR3 DNA: TGTGCCAGCAGCTTGGGGGCCTGGGAGCTGTTTTTT. Based on the CDR3 plus reference TRBV7-2 and TRBJ2-2, the full variable domain is GAGVSQSPSNKVTEKGKDVELRCDPISGHTALYWYRQSLGQGLEFLIYFQGNSAPDKSGLPSDRFSAERTGGSVSTLTIQRTQQEDSAVYLCASSLGAWELFFGEGSRLTVL.

V and J are TRBV2 and TRBJ1-6, with a possible D match to TRBD1 (6 bases). V was shortened by 6 bases and J by 7 bases, with 16 bases between the two germline ends. Germline assignment: CDR1 SNHLY and CDR2 FYNNEI. This CDR3 has 15 residues. This chain's CDR3 is CASSGRGGINSPLHF. Written as DNA, the CDR3 is TGTGCCAGCAGCGGGAGGGGGGGAATCAATTCACCCCTCCACTTT.

The chain links TRBV11-2 to TRBJ1-1; TRBD1 aligns across 7 bases. In germline, CDR1 is SGHAT, CDR2 FQNNGV. This CDR3 comprises 16 residues. V trimming: 1 base; J trimming: 1 base; junction bases outside the gene matches: 6. The CDR3 DNA reads as TGTGCCAGCAGCTTAGTTAGGACAGGCCGGAACACTGAAGCTTTCTTT. Its translation is CASSLVRTGRNTEAFF. Full variable domain (missing parts from reference TRBV11-2 and TRBJ1-1): EAGVAQSPRYKIIEKRQSVAFWCNPISGHATLYWYQQILGQGPKLLIQFQNNGVVDDSQLPKDRFSAERLKGVDSTLKIQPAKLEDSAVYLCASSLVRTGRNTEAFFGQGTRLTVV.

V usage is TRBV4-1 and J usage is TRBJ2-7; a possible D gene is TRBD1 (5 bases). Germline CDR1 MGHRA, CDR2 YSYEKL. This CDR3 contains 15 residues. With 0 bases removed from V and 7 bases from J, the gap between germline ends came to 16 bases. The CDR3 loop reads CASSQDGYRPGEQYF. CDR3 DNA sequence: TGCGCCAGCAGCCAAGATGGTTACAGGCCCGGGGAGCAGTACTTC.

The chain couples TRBV5-1 to TRBJ1-2, with 9 bases aligning to TRBD1. J gave up 6 bases and V 3 bases, and 9 bases lay outside the gene matches. This CDR3 has 15 amino acids. Germline V gene lookup returns CDR1 SGHRS and CDR2 YFSETQ. CDR3 sequence (DNA): TGCGCCAGCAGCTGGTCGGGACAGGGAATAGATGGCTACACCTTC. Amino acid sequence: CASSWSGQGIDGYTF. Based on the CDR3 plus reference TRBV5-1 and TRBJ1-2, the full variable domain is KAGVTQTPRYLIKTRGQQVTLSCSPISGHRSVSWYQQTPGQGLQFLFEYFSETQRNKGNFPGRFSGRQFSNSRSEMNVSTLELGDSALYLCASSWSGQGIDGYTFGSGTRLTVV.

The chain has TRBV11-2 and TRBJ1-3; 9 nucleotides agree with TRBD1. Trimming took 5 bases from V and 1 from J; bases not matched to a gene: 3. From germline, CDR1 is SGHAT and CDR2 FQNNGV. CDR3 length equals 15 residues. The CDR3 loop is CASSPDRGSGNTIYF. CDR3 DNA sequence: TGTGCCAGCAGCCCGGACAGGGGATCTGGAAACACCATATATTTT.

V gene TRBV5-1 combines with J gene TRBJ1-6; 7 positions agree with TRBD1. The V gene's germline CDR1 is SGHRS and CDR2 YFSETQ. Trimming at V came to 0 bases and at J to 10 bases, leaving 4 bases not matched to a gene. The CDR3 has 14 residues. The CDR3 sequence is CASSLGDSKSPLHF. Here the CDR3 DNA reads TGCGCCAGCAGCTTGGGGGACAGTAAGTCACCCCTCCACTTT.

This chain joins TRBV9 and TRBJ1-1; 7 bases agree with TRBD1. With 4 bases clipped from V and 1 base from J, the junction kept 4 bases outside the gene matches. Germline V CDR1 and CDR2: SGDLS, YYNGEE. There are 14 residues in the CDR3. CDR3 in DNA: TGTGCCAGCAGCCGAAACAGGGGGAACACTGAAGCTTTCTTT. Its protein is CASSRNRGNTEAFF.

The chain uses TRBV9 and TRBJ2-3; D unresolved. Deletions cut 1 base from V and 2 bases from J, with 8 bases between. This CDR3 comprises 14 residues. Germline V gives CDR1 SGDLS, CDR2 YYNGEE. The CDR3 is CASSVSSNTDTQYF. The CDR3 nucleotides are TGTGCCAGCAGCGTAAGTAGCAACACAGATACGCAGTATTTT.

V gene TRBV11-2 combines with J gene TRBJ1-2, with a weak D call TRBD1 (6 bases). The CDR3 covers 12 residues. V shed 5 bases and J shed 9 bases, with 13 bases lying between them. In germline, CDR1 is SGHAT, CDR2 FQNNGV. This CDR3 is CASSVTGFSYTF. In nucleotides, the CDR3 is TGTGCCAGCAGCGTGACAGGATTTAGCTACACCTTC.

The V call is TRBV18, the J call TRBJ1-5, with D perhaps matching TRBD1 (5 bases). The V gene lost 2 bases and the J gene lost 3 bases, with 11 bases spanning the gap. Germline V lookup: CDR1 KGHSH, CDR2 LQKENI. The CDR3 consists of 15 residues. The CDR3 region has the DNA TGTGCCAGCTCACCAAATCAGGGTAACAATCAGCCCCAGCATTTT. Translated, it gives CASSPNQGNNQPQHF.

The chain joins TRBV4-1 to TRBJ2-3; 7 nucleotides align to TRBD2. This CDR3 contains 18 residues. The ends lost 2 bases at V and 7 bases at J; junction bases unmatched: 18. The V gene's germline CDR1 is MGHRA and CDR2 YSYEKL. CDR3 bases: TGCGCCAGCAGCCAACCCAATCCGCGGGGGTCCCCCCGTTATACGCAGTATTTT. Protein: CASSQPNPRGSPRYTQYF.

The J gene is TRBJ1-2, the V gene TRBV27; no clear D. V lost 5 bases to trimming and J lost 1 base, with 11 bases between them. This CDR3 has 14 residues. Germline CDR1 reads MNHEY; CDR2 reads SMNVEV (reference sequence). In DNA, the CDR3 is TGTGCCAGCAGTCCCGCCAGGTATAACTATGGCTACACCTTC. Translation gives CASSPARYNYGYTF.

CDR3 sequence (DNA): TGTGCCAGCTCACCGGGACAGGGGGCGCGTGAAAAACTGTTTTTT. Its translation is CASSPGQGAREKLFF. The chain couples TRBV18 to TRBJ1-4; 12 bases align to TRBD1. With V trimmed by 3 bases and J by 7 bases, 3 bases remained unmatched. The CDR3 covers 15 residues. Germline lookup yields CDR1 KGHSH and CDR2 LQKENI.

The chain combines TRBV6-5 with TRBJ2-7, with D possibly called TRBD1 or TRBD2 (5 bases each). This CDR3 comprises 13 residues. The germline gives CDR1 MNHEY, CDR2 SVGAGI. V lost 5 bases, J lost 6 bases, and 14 bases lay in between. DNA of the CDR3: TGTGCCAGCAGTCCCCTGGGGGTTGCCGAGCAGTACTTC. It encodes CASSPLGVAEQYF.

The chain links TRBV2 to TRBJ2-5; no clear D gene. V lost 2 bases, J lost 5 bases, and 12 bases lay in between. CDR3 length: 14 amino acids. In germline, CDR1 is SNHLY, CDR2 FYNNEI. The CDR3 DNA follows: TGTGCCAGCAGTGAAATCGGGCCACCCGAGACCCAGTACTTC. Protein: CASSEIGPPETQYF.

V usage is TRBV27 and J usage is TRBJ1-5; D call uncertain. CDR3 size: 13 residues. In germline, CDR1 is MNHEY, CDR2 SMNVEV (reference sequence). V was clipped by 6 bases and J by 1 base, with 7 bases between them. The CDR3 spells CASSPKSNQPQHF. In DNA, the CDR3 is TGTGCCAGCAGCCCTAAGAGCAATCAGCCCCAGCATTTT.